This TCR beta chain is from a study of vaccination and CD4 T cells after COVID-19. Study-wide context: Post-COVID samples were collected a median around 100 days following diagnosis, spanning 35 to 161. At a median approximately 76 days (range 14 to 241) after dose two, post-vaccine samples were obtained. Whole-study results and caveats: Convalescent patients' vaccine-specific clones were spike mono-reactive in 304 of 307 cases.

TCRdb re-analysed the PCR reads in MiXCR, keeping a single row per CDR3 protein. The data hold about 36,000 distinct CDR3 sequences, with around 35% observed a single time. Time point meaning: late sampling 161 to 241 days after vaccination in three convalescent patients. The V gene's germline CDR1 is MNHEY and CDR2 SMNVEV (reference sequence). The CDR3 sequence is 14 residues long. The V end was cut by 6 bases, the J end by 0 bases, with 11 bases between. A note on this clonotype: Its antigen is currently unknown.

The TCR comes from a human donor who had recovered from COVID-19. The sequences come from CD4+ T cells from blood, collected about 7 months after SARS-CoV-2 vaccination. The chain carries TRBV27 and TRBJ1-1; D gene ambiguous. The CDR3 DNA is TGTGCCAGCAGCCTATACCATATGAACACTGAAGCTTTCTTT. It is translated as CASSLYHMNTEAFF.